These T cell receptor beta chains were read from a single sample in a study of regulatory T cells in long-lasting Graves disease. Using its own MiXCR run on the multiplex PCR reads, TCRdb lists one record per CDR3 protein. The sample contains around 500,000 distinct CDR3 sequences, approximately 13% of which appear only once. The sample was also reused in another study, on T cells in Graves' hyperthyroidism and ophthalmopathy.

The sequenced sample was peripheral blood mononuclear cells (PBMCs), obtained at new diagnosis, from a patient treated with antithyroid drugs. The receptor set was obtained from a man aged 30-40 years with Graves disease. The CDR3 runs from the conserved cysteine through the conserved F or W. The order of the fields is V gene, clone size, J gene, D gene, CDR3 DNA, CDR3 protein. D genes are given only for firm matches. Some rows have no size entry. The others give once, few or many, or a class for an expanded clone.

>TRBV29-1|many|TRBJ2-7|TRBD1
TGCAGCGTTCGGACAGGGGCCAACGAGCAGTACTTC
CSVRTGANEQYF
>TRBV15|many|TRBJ2-5|-
TGTGCCACCAGCAGAGTGGGGGCCGGGACCCAGTACTTC
CATSRVGAGTQYF
>TRBV13|-|TRBJ2-2|-
TGTGCCAGCAGCTTTTCTCGGGGACTGACCACCGGGGAGCTGTTTTTT
CASSFSRGLTTGELFF
>TRBV20-1|-|TRBJ2-1|TRBD2
TGCAGTGCCCCCCCGGGACTAGTCTACAATGAGCAGTTCTTC
CSAPPGLVYNEQFF
>TRBV19|-|TRBJ1-5|-
TGTGCCACCCAGGGGTGGCGTCAGCCCCAGCATTTT
CATQGWRQPQHF
>TRBV7-8|many|TRBJ1-6|-
TGTGCCAGCAGCTCTAGCCGGATGACACTCCTCCACTTT
CASSSSRMTLLHF
>TRBV28|-|TRBJ2-7|TRBD2
TGTGCCAGCAGTTCAGGACTAGCGGGATTACCCTACGAGCAGTACTTC
CASSSGLAGLPYEQYF
>TRBV7-9|many|TRBJ2-2|-
TGTGCCAGCAGCTTAGAAGGGTTCAGCAACACCGGGGAGCTGTTTTTT
CASSLEGFSNTGELFF
>TRBV18|few|TRBJ2-1|-
TGTGCCAGCTCAGCACCACTTAGCTCCTACAATGAGCAGTTCTTC
CASSAPLSSYNEQFF
>TRBV5-1|few|TRBJ2-7|-
TGCGCCAGCAGCCTATCTTTCCAGGGGCCCGGCCTAACCTACGAGCAGTACTTC
CASSLSFQGPGLTYEQYF
>TRBV20-1|many|TRBJ2-7|-
TGCAGTCTAACTAGCTCCTACGAGCAGTACTTC
CSLTSSYEQYF
>TRBV4-1|many|TRBJ1-2|TRBD1
TGCGCCAGCAGCCAAGCCACAGGGGGCAGGCTAGATGGCTACACCTTC
CASSQATGGRLDGYTF
>TRBV27|many|TRBJ2-4|TRBD1
TGTGCCAGCAAACCGGGACAGAAAAACATTCAGTACTTC
CASKPGQKNIQYF
>TRBV5-5|-|TRBJ1-6|-
TGTGCCAGCAGCAAATTCGGCTCACCCCTCCACTTT
CASSKFGSPLHF
>TRBV24-1|-|TRBJ2-2|TRBD1
TGTGCCACCAGCCAGGGGGCGCGTAACGGGGAGCTGTTTTTT
CATSQGARNGELFF
>TRBV29-1|-|TRBJ2-3|-
TGCAGCGTTGCGGGGGGCCTGACAGATACGCAGTATTTT
CSVAGGLTDTQYF
>TRBV11-2|many|TRBJ2-1|-
TGTGCCAGCAGCTTAGATCGGTTTGAGCAGTTCTTC
CASSLDRFEQFF
>TRBV6-4|-|TRBJ2-1|TRBD2
TGTGCCAGCAGTGCCCGGACTAGCGGGAAAGATGAGCAGTTCTTC
CASSARTSGKDEQFF
>TRBV2|many|TRBJ1-5|-
TGTGCCAGCAGGGGGACGGCCTCGGCTAATCAGCCCCAGCATTTT
CASRGTASANQPQHF
>TRBV6-5|-|TRBJ1-1|TRBD1
TGTGCCAGCAGTTACGGACAGGACAGTGGCACTGAAGCTTTCTTT
CASSYGQDSGTEAFF
>TRBV7-9|-|TRBJ1-3|-
TGTGCCAGCAGCACGGGGGACATCTCTGGAAACACCATATATTTT
CASSTGDISGNTIYF
>TRBV7-2|many|TRBJ2-5|TRBD2
TGTGCCAGCAGCCCACGCCGGGACTACGGAGAGACCCAGTACTTC
CASSPRRDYGETQYF
>TRBV6-1|-|TRBJ1-6|-
TGTGCCAGCAGCCGCGAGGGCGGGGGCGAAAATTCACCCCTCCACTTT
CASSREGGGENSPLHF
>TRBV19|few|TRBJ2-1|TRBD1
TGTGCCAGTAATTCGGGACAGGCGTACAATGAGCAGTTCTTC
CASNSGQAYNEQFF
>TRBV6-1|few|TRBJ1-4|-
TGTGCCAGCAGTCCCGACAGGTCTCGGCCTTTAAATGAAAAACTGTTTTTT
CASSPDRSRPLNEKLFF
>TRBV29-1|-|TRBJ2-1|TRBD2
TGCAGCGTTGAAGAGGGAGGGAATGAGCAGTTCTTC
CSVEEGGNEQFF
>TRBV29-1|many|TRBJ2-1|-
TGCAGCGTGGGGACGGGGGAGTTGTATGAGCAGTTCTTC
CSVGTGELYEQFF
>TRBV13|-|TRBJ2-1|TRBD2
TGTGCCAGCAGCTTAGAACTAGCGGGCGGCTCCTACAATGAGCAGTTCTTC
CASSLELAGGSYNEQFF
>TRBV5-1|-|TRBJ2-1|TRBD2
TGCGCCAGCAGCTTGGAAGCGGGACCGCCTGAGCAGTTCTTC
CASSLEAGPPEQFF
>TRBV2|few|TRBJ2-5|-
TGTGCCAGCGGTACTTCGATAGAGACCCAGTACTTC
CASGTSIETQYF
>TRBV2|-|TRBJ2-7|-
TGTGCCAGCAGTGAGGGTTTTTGGACCTACGAGCAGTACTTC
CASSEGFWTYEQYF
>TRBV25-1|few|TRBJ2-1|-
TGTGCCAGCAGTGAACGGGACTCCCGGGAGCAGTTCTTC
CASSERDSREQFF
>TRBV6-1|many|TRBJ2-5|-
TGTGCCAGCAGTGAAAGTCAAACGGCCCAGTACTTC
CASSESQTAQYF
>TRBV27|many|TRBJ1-2|-
TGTGCCAGCAGGGGGCCAGGGCAGGGGATTGGTGGCTACACCTTC
CASRGPGQGIGGYTF
>TRBV12-3/TRBV12-4|many|TRBJ2-7|-
TGTGCCAGCAGTTTAAGTTCCGGGAATACCTACGAGCAGTACTTC
CASSLSSGNTYEQYF
>TRBV7-2|many|TRBJ2-7|TRBD1
TGTGCCAGCAGCGATCCCGGGACAGGCGTCTACGAGCAGTACTTC
CASSDPGTGVYEQYF
>TRBV11-2|-|TRBJ1-1|-
TGTGCCAGCAGCCCCCCCGGAGTCACTGAAGCTTCCTTT
CASSPPGVTEASF
>TRBV12-3/TRBV12-4|many|TRBJ1-4|-
TGTGCCAGCAGGCCCGGTCTTAATGAAAAACTGTTTTTT
CASRPGLNEKLFF
>TRBV19|-|TRBJ2-7|TRBD1
TGTGCCAGTAGTAAAACGGGACAGGGACCCTACGAGCAGTACTTC
CASSKTGQGPYEQYF
>TRBV27|few|TRBJ2-2|TRBD1
TGTGCCAGCAGTTTAAGGGACAGGGAGAACACCGGGGAGCTGTTTTTT
CASSLRDRENTGELFF
>TRBV20-1|many|TRBJ1-1|-
TGCAGTGCTAGACAAATGGGTGATTTGGGTACTGAAGCTTTCTTT
CSARQMGDLGTEAFF
>TRBV11-2|many|TRBJ2-2|TRBD2
TGTGCCAGCAGCTGGGGACTAGCGGACACCGGGGAGCTGTTTTTT
CASSWGLADTGELFF